This T cell receptor (beta chain) was recorded in a study of blood T cell repertoires in COVID-19. Study background: Whether acute or convalescent, the COVID-19 samples came from the United States, Italy and Spain.

Clones were read by immunoSEQ multiplex PCR, and TCRdb kept only the in-frame ones, dropping some. The table shows approximately 300,000 clones, with about 90% occurring only once. Per the germline V gene, CDR1 is SGHDT and CDR2 is YYEEEE. V lost 0 bases, J lost 2 bases, and 2 bases stayed unmatched. This CDR3 comprises 15 residues. Categorization into cohorts depended on clinical history that participants reported. For recovered donors of Cohort 3, there were two negative PCRs, clearance, or symptom resolution. The sequence derives from a woman between 25 and 40 years old who had recovered from COVID-19. Sequencing was performed on PBMCs or T cells enriched from blood (not recorded which). This rearrangement joins TRBV5-6 to TRBJ2-5, with 9 bases matching TRBD1. The CDR3 loop is CASSLAGTGQETQYF. The CDR3 DNA follows: TGTGCCAGCAGCTTGGCCGGGACAGGGCAAGAGACCCAGTACTTC. Filled out from reference TRBV5-6 and TRBJ2-5, the complete variable domain reads DAGVTQSPTHLIKTRGQQVTLRCSPKSGHDTVSWYQQALGQGPQFIFQYYEEEERQRGNFPDRFSGHQFPNYSSELNVNALLLGDSALYLCASSLAGTGQETQYFGPGTRLLVL.